The sequence of this T cell receptor (beta chain) was determined in a study of shared clonotypes between healthy human individuals. Study-level information: Per donor, CD8 memory used one plate, CD8 naive used two, CD4 memory used three and CD4 naive used three. General study findings and limits: An anticipated effect of sequencing depth on clonotype sharing among donors was recognized.

Remarks on this clone: Its antigen is unidentified.

At a deep level, the assay was run. The method was immunoSEQ multiplex PCR; TCRdb's version includes in-frame clones alone and lacks a portion of them. The sample has some 1 million clones; 70% to 80% are singletons. Per germline, CDR1 SQVTM and CDR2 ANQGSEA. The CDR3 has 15 amino acids. Trimming took 6 bases from V and 7 from J; bases not matched to a gene: 13. V gene TRBV29-1 combines with J gene TRBJ2-1; 9 bases agree with TRBD2. This clonotype originated in a man aged 18 to 35 in good health. Material for sequencing was memory CD4+ T cells sorted from blood. Subset of the sample: CD45RA-negative fraction. CDR3 protein: CSVTVLAGILNEQFF. CDR3 coding DNA: TGCAGCGTCACCGTGCTAGCGGGGATTTTGAATGAGCAGTTCTTC.